This TCR beta chain was identified during a study of identical twins. TCRdb itself ran the 5' RACE reads through MiXCR, one entry per CDR3 protein. The sample has 500,000 or so distinct CDR3 sequences, approximately 14% seen once; the top ten hold over 0.5%. As for this clonotype: The antigen remains unidentified.

General study findings and limits: There was an excess of low generation probability in the out-of-frame alpha sequences that twins shared.

The CDR3 extends over 16 amino acids. Germline assignment: CDR1 SGHTA and CDR2 FQGNSA. V gave up 4 bases and J gave up 6 bases; unmatched junction bases: 14. The sample was also reused in another study, on yellow fever vaccine responses in identical twins.

The chain is built from TRBV7-2 and TRBJ2-5; 7 bases agree with TRBD1. The clonotype comes from a young woman in good health. The sequenced material came from CD4+ T cells sorted from blood. The CDR3 bases are TGTGCCAGCAGCTCTTCCGGACAGGTTTCGAGGAAGACCCAGTACTTC. Translating gives CASSSSGQVSRKTQYF.